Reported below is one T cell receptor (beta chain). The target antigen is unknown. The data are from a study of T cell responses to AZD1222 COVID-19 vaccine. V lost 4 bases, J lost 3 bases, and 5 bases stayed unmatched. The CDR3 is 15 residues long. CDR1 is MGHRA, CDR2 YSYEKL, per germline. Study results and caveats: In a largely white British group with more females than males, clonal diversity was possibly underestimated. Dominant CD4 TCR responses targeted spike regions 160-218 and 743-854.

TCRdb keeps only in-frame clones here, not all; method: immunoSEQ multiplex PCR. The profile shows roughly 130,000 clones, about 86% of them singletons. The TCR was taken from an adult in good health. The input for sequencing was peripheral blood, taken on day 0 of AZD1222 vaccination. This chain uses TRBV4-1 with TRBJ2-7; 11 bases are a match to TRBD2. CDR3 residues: CASSPAGLADYEQYF. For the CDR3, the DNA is TGCGCCAGCAGCCCGGCGGGACTAGCGGACTACGAGCAGTACTTC.